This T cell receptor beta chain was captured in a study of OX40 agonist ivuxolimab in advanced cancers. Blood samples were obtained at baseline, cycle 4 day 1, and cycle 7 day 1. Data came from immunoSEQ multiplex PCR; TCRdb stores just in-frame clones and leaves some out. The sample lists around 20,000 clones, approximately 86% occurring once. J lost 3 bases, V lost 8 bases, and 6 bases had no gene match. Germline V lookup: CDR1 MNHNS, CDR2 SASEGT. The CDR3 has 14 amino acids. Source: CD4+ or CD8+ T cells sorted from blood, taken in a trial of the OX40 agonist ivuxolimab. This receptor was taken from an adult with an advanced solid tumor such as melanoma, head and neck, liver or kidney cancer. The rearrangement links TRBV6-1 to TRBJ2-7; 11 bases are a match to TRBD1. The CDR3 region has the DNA TGTGCCAGCCTCTCCGGGACAGGGGGCTACGAGCAGTACTTC. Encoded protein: CASLSGTGGYEQYF.